A few counts support the clone carrying this T cell receptor beta chain. Antigen specificity is unknown. The data were produced by immunoSEQ multiplex PCR, yet TCRdb's version contains in-frame clones alone and is incomplete. Of hundreds of thousands of clones in the sample, 70% are singletons; the top ten hold 15% to 17%. The data originate from a study of cytotoxic CD8 clonotypes in ibrutinib-treated CLL. Study-wide context: There were, on average, about 250,000 productive templates and over 80,000 productive rearrangements per sample. Findings and limits, study-wide: Having risen at ibrutinib response, clonality had fallen back toward baseline by progression.

The V gene lost 2 bases and the J gene lost 0 bases, with 11 bases spanning the gap. Germline loops: CDR1 MNHNS, CDR2 SASEGT. The CDR3 is made up of 15 amino acids. This clonotype originated in a human donor with chronic lymphocytic leukemia. The chain joins TRBV6-1 to TRBJ2-7, with D perhaps matching TRBD2 (6 bases). The sample here was PBMCs, taken after 24 months of ibrutinib treatment. This CDR3 is CASSETGTYSYEQYF. CDR3 coding DNA: TGTGCCAGCAGTGAAACCGGGACTTACTCCTACGAGCAGTACTTC.